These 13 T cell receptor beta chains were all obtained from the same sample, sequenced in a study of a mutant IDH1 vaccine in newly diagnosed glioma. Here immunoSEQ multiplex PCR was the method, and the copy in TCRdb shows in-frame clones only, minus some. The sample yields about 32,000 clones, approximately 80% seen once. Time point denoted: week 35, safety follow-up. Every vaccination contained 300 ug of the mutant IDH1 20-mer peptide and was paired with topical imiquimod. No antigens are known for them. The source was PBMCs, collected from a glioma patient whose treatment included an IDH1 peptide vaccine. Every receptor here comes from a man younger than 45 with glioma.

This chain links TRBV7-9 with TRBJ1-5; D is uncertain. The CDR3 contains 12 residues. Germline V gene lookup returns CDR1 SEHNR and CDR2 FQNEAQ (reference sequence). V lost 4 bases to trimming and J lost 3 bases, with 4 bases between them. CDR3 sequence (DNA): TGTGCCAGCAGCTCCGCCAATCAGCCCCAGCATTTT. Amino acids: CASSSANQPQHF.

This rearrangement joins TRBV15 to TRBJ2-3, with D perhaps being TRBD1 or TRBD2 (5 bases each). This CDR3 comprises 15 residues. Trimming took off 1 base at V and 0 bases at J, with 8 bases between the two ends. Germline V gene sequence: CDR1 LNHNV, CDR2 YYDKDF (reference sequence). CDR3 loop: CATSRAGASTDTQYF. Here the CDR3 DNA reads TGTGCCACCAGCAGAGCCGGGGCCAGCACAGATACGCAGTATTTT.

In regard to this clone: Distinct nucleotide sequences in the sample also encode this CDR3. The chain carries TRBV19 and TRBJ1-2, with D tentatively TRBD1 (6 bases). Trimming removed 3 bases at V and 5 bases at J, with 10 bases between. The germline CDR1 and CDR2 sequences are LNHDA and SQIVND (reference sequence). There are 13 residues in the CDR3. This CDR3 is CASSIGTGYGYTF. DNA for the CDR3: TGTGCCAGTAGTATCGGCACAGGGTATGGCTACACCTTC.

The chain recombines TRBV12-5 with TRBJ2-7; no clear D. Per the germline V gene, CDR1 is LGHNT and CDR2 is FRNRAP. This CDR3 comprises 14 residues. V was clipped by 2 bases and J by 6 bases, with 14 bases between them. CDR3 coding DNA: TGTGCTAGTGGTTTGCTGACGAGTGATCCCGAGCAGTACTTC. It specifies CASGLLTSDPEQYF.

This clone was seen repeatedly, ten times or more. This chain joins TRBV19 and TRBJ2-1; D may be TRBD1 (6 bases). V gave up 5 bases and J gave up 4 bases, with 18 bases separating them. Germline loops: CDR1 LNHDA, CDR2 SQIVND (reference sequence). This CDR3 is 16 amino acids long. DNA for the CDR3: TGTGCCAGTAGTGCCCGGGACATGAGTGTTTACAATGAGCAGTTCTTC. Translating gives CASSARDMSVYNEQFF.

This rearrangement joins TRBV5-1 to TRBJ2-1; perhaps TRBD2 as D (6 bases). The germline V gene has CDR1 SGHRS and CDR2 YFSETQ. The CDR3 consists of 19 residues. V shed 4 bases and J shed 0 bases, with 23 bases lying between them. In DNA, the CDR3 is TGCGCCAGCAGCGGGGCCGGGGGTGAAGCAGCGAGCTCCTACAATGAGCAGTTCTTC. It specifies CASSGAGGEAASSYNEQFF.

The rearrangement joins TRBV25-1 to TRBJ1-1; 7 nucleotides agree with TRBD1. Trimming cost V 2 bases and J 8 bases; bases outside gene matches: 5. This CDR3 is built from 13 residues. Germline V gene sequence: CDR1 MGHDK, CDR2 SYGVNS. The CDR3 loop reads CASSETLQGEAFF. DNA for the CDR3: TGTGCCAGCAGTGAAACCTTACAGGGGGAAGCTTTCTTT.

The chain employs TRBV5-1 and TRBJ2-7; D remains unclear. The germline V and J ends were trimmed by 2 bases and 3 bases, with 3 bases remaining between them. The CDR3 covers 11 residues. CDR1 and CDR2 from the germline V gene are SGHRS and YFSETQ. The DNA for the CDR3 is TGCGCCAGCAGCTTATACTACGAGCAGTACTTC. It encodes CASSLYYEQYF.

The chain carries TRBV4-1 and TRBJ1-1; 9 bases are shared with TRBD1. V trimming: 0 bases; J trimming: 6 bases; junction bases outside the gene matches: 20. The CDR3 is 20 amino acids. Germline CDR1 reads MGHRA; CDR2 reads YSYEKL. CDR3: CASSQDDRATGGFDFAEAFF. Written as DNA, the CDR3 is TGCGCCAGCAGCCAAGATGATAGGGCGACAGGGGGGTTTGATTTCGCTGAAGCTTTCTTT.

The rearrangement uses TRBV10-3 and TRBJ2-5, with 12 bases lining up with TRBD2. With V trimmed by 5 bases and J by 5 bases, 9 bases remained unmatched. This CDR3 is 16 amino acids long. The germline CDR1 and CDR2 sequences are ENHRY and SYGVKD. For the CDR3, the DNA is TGTGCCATCAGTCCGGGACTAGCGGGCCTCGGGGAGACCCAGTACTTC. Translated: CAISPGLAGLGETQYF.

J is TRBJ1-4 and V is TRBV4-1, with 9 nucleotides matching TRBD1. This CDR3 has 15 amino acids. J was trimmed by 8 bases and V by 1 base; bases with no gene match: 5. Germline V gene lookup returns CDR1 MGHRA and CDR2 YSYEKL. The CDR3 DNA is TGCGCCAGCAGCCAAGGACAGGGGGAAGGCGAAAAACTGTTTTTT. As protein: CASSQGQGEGEKLFF.

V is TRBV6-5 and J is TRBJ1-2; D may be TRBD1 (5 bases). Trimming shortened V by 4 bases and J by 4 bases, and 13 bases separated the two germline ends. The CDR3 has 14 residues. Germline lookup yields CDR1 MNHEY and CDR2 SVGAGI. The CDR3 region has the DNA TGTGCCAGCAGTTCCCCTCAGAGGGGCTATGGCTACACCTTC. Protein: CASSSPQRGYGYTF.

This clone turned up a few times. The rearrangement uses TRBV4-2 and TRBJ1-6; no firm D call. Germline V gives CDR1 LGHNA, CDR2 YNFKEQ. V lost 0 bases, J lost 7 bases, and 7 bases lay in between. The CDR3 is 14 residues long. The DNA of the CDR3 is TGTGCCAGCAGCCAAGATCCGGAGAATTCACCCCTCCACTTT. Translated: CASSQDPENSPLHF.